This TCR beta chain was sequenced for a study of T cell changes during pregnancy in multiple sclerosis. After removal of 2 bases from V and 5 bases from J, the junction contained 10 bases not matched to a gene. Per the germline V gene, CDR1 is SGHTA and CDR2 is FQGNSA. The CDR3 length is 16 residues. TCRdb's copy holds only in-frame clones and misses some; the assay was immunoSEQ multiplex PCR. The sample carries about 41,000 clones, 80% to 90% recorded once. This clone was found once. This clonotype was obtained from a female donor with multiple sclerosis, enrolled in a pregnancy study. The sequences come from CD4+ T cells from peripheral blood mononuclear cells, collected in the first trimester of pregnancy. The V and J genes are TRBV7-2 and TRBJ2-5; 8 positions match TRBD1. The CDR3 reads CASSLLRSGGEETQYF. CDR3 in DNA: TGTGCCAGCAGCTTACTTAGGTCAGGGGGCGAGGAGACCCAGTACTTC.